This T cell receptor beta chain was documented in a study of identifying expanded T cells in peripheral blood. TCRdb keeps only in-frame clones here, not all; method: immunoSEQ multiplex PCR. In the table there are about 78,000 clones, around nine tenths of which are singletons. This CDR3 comprises 11 residues. With 2 bases removed from V and 2 bases from J, the gap between germline ends came to 0 bases. Germline assignment: CDR1 MNHEY and CDR2 SVGAGI. Sequenced: blood. The V call is TRBV6-5, the J call TRBJ1-2; no reliable D call. The clonotype comes from a person aged 18 to 70 in good health. Written as DNA, the CDR3 is TGTGCCAGCAGTTACAACTATGGCTACACCTTC. It yields the protein CASSYNYGYTF.